Listed below are T cell receptor beta chains from one sample, sequenced in a study of cytomegalovirus exposure and HLA in healthy donors. Using immunoSEQ multiplex PCR, the repertoire was profiled, and TCRdb retains in-frame clones only, with some absent. There are under 150,000 clones in the sample; 78% occur only once, and 2.8% lies in the top ten. The sample was PBMCs. Every receptor here comes from a male donor in good health and CMV-seronegative. CDR3s include the opening cysteine and the closing phenylalanine or tryptophan. D genes are given only for firm matches. Clone sizes are given selectively: once, few, many, or a class where the clone is expanded.

CASGRGGNTEAFF TGTGCCAGCGGGCGGGGGGGGAACACTGAAGCTTTCTTT . TRBJ1-1 TRBV9 .
CASSLAGRGTEAFF TGTGCCAGCAGCTTAGCTGGGAGGGGCACTGAAGCTTTCTTT . TRBJ1-1 TRBV11-1 once
CASGPGSVLAHATNEKLFF TGTGCTAGTGGTCCCGGGAGTGTCTTGGCCCACGCAACTAATGAAAAACTGTTTTTT . TRBJ1-4 TRBV12-5 .
CAWMGINENTEAFF TGTGCCTGGATGGGCATTAACGAGAACACTGAAGCTTTCTTT . TRBJ1-1 TRBV30 .
CASSLVWDRDTEAFF TGTGCCAGCAGCTTAGTTTGGGACAGGGACACTGAAGCTTTCTTT TRBD1 TRBJ1-1 TRBV11-2 .
CASKNRASGTDTQYF TGTGCCAGCAAAAATCGGGCTAGCGGCACAGATACGCAGTATTTT . TRBJ2-3 TRBV5-4 .
CASSSSNEQFF TGTGCCAGCAGTAGTAGCAATGAGCAGTTCTTC . TRBJ2-1 TRBV6-6 .
CASSYGGRDEQYF TGTGCCAGCAGCTATGGCGGGAGGGACGAGCAGTACTTC TRBD2 TRBJ2-7 TRBV5-4 .
CASSYLGGDEKLFF TGTGCCAGCAGTTACTTAGGCGGAGATGAAAAACTGTTTTTT . TRBJ1-4 TRBV6-5 .
CARSQEGLNSYNEQFF TGCGCCCGCAGCCAAGAGGGCCTCAACTCCTACAATGAGCAGTTCTTC . TRBJ2-1 TRBV4-1 few